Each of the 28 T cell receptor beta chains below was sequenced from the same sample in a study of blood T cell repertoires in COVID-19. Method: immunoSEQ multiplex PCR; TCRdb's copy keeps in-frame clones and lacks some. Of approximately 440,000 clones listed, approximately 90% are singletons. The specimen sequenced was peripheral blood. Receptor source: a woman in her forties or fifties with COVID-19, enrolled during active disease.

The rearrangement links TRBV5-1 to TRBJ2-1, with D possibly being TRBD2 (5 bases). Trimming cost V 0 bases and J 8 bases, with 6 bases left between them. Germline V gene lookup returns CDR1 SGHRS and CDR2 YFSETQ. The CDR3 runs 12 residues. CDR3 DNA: TGCGCCAGCAGCTTGGCGAGGGATGAGCAGTTCTTC. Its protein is CASSLARDEQFF.

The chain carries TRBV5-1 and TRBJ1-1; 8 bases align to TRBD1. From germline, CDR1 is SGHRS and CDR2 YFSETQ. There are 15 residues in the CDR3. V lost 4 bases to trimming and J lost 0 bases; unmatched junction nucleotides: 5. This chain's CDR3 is CASSGLDRVNTEAFF. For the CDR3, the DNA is TGCGCCAGCAGCGGGCTGGACAGGGTGAACACTGAAGCTTTCTTT.

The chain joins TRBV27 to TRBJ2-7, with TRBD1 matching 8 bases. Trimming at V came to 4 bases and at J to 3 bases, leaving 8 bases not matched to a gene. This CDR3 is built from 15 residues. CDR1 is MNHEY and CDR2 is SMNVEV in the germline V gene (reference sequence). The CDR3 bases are TGTGCCAGCAGTTCCGGACAGGGAATCGGCTACGAGCAGTACTTC. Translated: CASSSGQGIGYEQYF.

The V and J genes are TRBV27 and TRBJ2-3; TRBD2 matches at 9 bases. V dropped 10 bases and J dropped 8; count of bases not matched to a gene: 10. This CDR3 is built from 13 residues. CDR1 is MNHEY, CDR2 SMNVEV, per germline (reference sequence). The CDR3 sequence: CATSTSGLGTQYF. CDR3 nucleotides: TGTGCCACCTCGACTAGCGGCCTTGGTACGCAGTATTTT.

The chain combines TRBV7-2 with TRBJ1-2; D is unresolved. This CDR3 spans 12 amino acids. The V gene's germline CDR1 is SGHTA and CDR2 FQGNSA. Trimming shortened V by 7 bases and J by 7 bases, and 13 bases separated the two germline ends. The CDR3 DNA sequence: TGTGCCAGCACCCCGGAGACTTCTGGCTACACCTTC. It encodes CASTPETSGYTF.

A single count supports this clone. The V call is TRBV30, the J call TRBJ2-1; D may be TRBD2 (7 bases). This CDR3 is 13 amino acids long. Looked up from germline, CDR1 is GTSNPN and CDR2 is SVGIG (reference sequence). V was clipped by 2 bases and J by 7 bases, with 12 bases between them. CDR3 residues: CAWSRGGMNEQFF. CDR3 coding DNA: TGTGCCTGGAGTAGGGGGGGGATGAATGAGCAGTTCTTC.

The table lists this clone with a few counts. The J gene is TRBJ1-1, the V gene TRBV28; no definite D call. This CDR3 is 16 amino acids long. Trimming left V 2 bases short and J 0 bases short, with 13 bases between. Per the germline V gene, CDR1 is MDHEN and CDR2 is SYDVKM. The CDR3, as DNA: TGTGCCAGCAGTTTACCTCCAGGTGAGATGAACACTGAAGCTTTCTTT. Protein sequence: CASSLPPGEMNTEAFF.

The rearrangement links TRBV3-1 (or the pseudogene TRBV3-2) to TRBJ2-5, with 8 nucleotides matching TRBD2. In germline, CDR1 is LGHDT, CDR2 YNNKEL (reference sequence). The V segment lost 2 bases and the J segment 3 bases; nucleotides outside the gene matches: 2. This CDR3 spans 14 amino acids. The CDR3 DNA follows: TGTGCCAGCAGCCAACCGGGACTAGAAGAGACCCAGTACTTC. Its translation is CASSQPGLEETQYF.

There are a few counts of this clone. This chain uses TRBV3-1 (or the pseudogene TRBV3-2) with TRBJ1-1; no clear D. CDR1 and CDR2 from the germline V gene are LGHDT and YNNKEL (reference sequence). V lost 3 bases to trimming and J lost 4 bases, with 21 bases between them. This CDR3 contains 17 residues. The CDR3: CASSHLWGPMGSTEAFF. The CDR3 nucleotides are TGTGCCAGCAGCCACCTGTGGGGTCCGATGGGGAGCACTGAAGCTTTCTTT.

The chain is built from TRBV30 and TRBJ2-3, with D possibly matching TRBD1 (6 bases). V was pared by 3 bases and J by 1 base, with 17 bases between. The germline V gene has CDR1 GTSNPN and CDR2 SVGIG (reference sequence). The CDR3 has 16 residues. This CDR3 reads CAWRRTQGEGTDTQYF. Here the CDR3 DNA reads TGTGCCTGGAGGAGGACACAGGGAGAGGGCACAGATACGCAGTATTTT. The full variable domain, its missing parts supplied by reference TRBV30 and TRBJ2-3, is SQTIHQWPATLVQPVGSPLSLECTVEGTSNPNLYWYRQAAGRGLQLLFYSVGIGQISSEVPQNLSASRPQDRQFILSSKKLLLSDSGFYLCAWRRTQGEGTDTQYFGPGTRLTVL.

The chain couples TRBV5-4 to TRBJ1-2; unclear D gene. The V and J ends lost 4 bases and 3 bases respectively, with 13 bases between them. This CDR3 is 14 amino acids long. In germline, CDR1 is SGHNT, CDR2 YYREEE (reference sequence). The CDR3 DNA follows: TGTGCCAGCAGCCCCACGGGATTGGACTATGGCTACACCTTC. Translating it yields CASSPTGLDYGYTF. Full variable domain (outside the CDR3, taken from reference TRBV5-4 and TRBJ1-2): ETGVTQSPTHLIKTRGQQVTLRCSSQSGHNTVSWYQQALGQGPQFIFQYYREEENGRGNFPPRFSGLQFPNYSSELNVNALELDDSALYLCASSPTGLDYGYTFGSGTRLTVV.

CDR3: CASSIAVSVLNTEAFF. CDR3 in DNA: TGTGCCAGTAGTATTGCCGTTAGTGTCCTCAACACTGAAGCTTTCTTT. The V and J genes are TRBV19 and TRBJ1-1, with D uncertain. V was pared by 3 bases and J by 2 bases, with 16 bases between. This CDR3 has 16 amino acids. CDR1 is LNHDA and CDR2 is SQIVND in the germline V gene (reference sequence).

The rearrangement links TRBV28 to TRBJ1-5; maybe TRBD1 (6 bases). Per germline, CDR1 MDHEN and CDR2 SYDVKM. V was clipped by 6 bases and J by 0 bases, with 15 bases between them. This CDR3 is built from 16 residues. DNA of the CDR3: TGTGCCAGCAGCCTAGGGGGGGGCAATAGCAATCAGCCCCAGCATTTT. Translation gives CASSLGGGNSNQPQHF.

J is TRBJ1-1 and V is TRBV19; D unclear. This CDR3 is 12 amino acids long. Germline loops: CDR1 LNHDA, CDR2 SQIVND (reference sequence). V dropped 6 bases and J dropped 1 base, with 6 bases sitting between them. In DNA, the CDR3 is TGTGCCAGTAGCGCAGGGAACACTGAAGCTTTCTTT. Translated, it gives CASSAGNTEAFF. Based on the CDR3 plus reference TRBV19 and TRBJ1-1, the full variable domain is DGGITQSPKYLFRKEGQNVTLSCEQNLNHDAMYWYRQDPGQGLRLIYYSQIVNDFQKGDIAEGYSVSREKKESFPLTVTSAQKNPTAFYLCASSAGNTEAFFGQGTRLTVV.

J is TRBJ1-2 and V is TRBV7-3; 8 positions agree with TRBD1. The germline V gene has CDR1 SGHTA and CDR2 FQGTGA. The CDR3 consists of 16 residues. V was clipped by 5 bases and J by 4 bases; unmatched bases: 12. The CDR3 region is CASSAGTGGRVYGYTF. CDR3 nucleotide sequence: TGTGCCAGCAGCGCTGGGACAGGCGGGAGGGTCTATGGCTACACCTTC.

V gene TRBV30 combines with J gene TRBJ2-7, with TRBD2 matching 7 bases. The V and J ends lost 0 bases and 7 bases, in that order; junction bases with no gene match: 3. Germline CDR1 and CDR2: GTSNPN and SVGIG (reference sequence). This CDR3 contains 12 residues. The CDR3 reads CAWSVGGGEQYF. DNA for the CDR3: TGTGCCTGGAGTGTGGGGGGGGGTGAGCAGTACTTC.

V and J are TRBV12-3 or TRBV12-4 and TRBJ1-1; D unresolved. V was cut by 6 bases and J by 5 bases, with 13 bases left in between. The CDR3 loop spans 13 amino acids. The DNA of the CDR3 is TGTGCCAGCAGCCTCACAACCGGGACTGAAGCTTTCTTT. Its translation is CASSLTTGTEAFF.

The CDR3 is CASSRGVGHTNYGYTF. In DNA, the CDR3 is TGTGCCAGCAGCAGGGGGGTTGGCCACACTAACTATGGCTACACCTTC. The chain combines TRBV21-1 with TRBJ1-2. TRBV21-1 is listed as a pseudogene. The CDR3 extends over 16 amino acids.

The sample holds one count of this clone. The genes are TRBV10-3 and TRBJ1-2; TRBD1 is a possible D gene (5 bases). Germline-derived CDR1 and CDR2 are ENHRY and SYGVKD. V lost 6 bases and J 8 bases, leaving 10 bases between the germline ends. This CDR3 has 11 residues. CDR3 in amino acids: CAISGGAGYTF. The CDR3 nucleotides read TGTGCCATCAGCGGGGGTGCGGGCTACACCTTC.

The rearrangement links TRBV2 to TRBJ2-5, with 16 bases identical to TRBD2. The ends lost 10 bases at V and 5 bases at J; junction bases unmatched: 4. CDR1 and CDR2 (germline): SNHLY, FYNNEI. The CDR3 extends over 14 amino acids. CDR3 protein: CATGTSGGVETQYF. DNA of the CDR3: TGTGCCACCGGGACTAGCGGGGGGGTGGAGACCCAGTACTTC.

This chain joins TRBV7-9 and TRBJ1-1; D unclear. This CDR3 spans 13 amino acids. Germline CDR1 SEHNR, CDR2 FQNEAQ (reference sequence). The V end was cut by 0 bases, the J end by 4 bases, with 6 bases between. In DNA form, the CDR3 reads TGTGCCAGCAGCTTAGCGGAGGCCACTGAAGCTTTCTTT. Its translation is CASSLAEATEAFF.

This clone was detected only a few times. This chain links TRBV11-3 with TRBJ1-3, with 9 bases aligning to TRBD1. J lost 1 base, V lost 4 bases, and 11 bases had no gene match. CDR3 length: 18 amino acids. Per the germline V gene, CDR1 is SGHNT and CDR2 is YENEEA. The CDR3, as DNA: TGTGCCAGCAGCTCAACGTCCGGGACAGGGAGGTCTGGAAACACCATATATTTT. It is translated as CASSSTSGTGRSGNTIYF.

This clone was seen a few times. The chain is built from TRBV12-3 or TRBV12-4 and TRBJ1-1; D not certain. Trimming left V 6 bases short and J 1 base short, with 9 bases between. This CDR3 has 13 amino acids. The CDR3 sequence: CASSPYKNTEAFF. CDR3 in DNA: TGTGCCAGCAGCCCTTATAAGAACACTGAAGCTTTCTTT.

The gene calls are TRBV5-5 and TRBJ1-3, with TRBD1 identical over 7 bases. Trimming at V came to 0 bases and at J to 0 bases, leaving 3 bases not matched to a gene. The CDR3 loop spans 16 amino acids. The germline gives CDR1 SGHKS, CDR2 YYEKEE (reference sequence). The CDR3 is CASSLDRGISGNTIYF. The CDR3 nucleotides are TGTGCCAGCAGCTTGGACAGGGGCATCTCTGGAAACACCATATATTTT.

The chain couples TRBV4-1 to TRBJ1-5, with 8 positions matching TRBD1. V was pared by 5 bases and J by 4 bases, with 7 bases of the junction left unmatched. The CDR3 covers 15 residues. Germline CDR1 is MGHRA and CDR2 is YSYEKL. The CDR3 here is CASSNGTGLNQPQHF. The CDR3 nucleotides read TGCGCCAGCAGCAACGGGACAGGACTTAATCAGCCCCAGCATTTT.

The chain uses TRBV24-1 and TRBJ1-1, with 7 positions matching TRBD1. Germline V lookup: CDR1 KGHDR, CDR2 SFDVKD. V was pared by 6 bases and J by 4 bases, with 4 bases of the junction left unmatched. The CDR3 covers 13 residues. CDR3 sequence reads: CATSWAGGTEAFF. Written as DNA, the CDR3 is TGTGCCACCAGTTGGGCAGGGGGCACTGAAGCTTTCTTT.

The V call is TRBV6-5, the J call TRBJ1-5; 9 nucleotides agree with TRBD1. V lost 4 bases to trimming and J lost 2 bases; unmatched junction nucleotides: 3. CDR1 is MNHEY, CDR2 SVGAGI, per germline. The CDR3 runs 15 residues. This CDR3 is CASSFGTGRNQPQHF. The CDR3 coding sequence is TGTGCCAGCAGTTTTGGGACAGGGCGCAATCAGCCCCAGCATTTT.

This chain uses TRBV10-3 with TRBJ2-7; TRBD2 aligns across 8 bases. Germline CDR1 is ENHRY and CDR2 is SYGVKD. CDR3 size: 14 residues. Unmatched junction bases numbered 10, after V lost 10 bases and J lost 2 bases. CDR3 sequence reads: CATLAGWDPYEQYF. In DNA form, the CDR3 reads TGTGCCACTCTAGCGGGTTGGGACCCCTACGAGCAGTACTTC.